Described below is a single T cell receptor beta chain sequence and its context. The sample originates from a study of metastatic and nonmetastatic thyroid tumors. CDR3 length: 14 amino acids. V was cut by 6 bases and J by 3 bases, with 9 bases left in between. TCRdb re-called the PCR reads through MiXCR. The sample yields around 15,000 clones, less than 25% seen once. Prior to thyroid surgery, none of the patients had received any treatment. The sample consisted of adjacent normal tissue. This receptor was identified in a female donor with papillary thyroid cancer or a benign thyroid nodule (not recorded which). Some clones in this sample may be carry-over from other donors' samples. The chain uses TRBV12-3 or TRBV12-4 and TRBJ2-6; no firm D call. Written as DNA, the CDR3 is TGTGCCAGCAGCCGGAGTGGTGGGGCCAACGTCCTGACTTTC. Translating it yields CASSRSGGANVLTF.